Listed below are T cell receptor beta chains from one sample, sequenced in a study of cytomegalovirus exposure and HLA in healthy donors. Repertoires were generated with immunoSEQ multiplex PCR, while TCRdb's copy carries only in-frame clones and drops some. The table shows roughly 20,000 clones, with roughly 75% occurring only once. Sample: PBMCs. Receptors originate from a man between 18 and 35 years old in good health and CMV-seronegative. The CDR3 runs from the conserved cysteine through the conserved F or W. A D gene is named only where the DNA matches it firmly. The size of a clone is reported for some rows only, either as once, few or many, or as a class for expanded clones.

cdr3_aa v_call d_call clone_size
CASNRGPGELFF TRBV30 TRBD1 NA
CASSLKSRGTEAFF TRBV14 NA NA
CASNRDRNQETQYF TRBV2 NA NA
CASSLVANEQFF TRBV7-2 NA NA
CASSPPHTDTQYF TRBV7-9 NA NA
CSVEGGDGYTF TRBV29-1 NA NA
CASSQEEGIGYGYTF TRBV4-1 NA NA
CASSYSRLAYEQYF TRBV6-5 NA few
CASSLLGTDQPQHF TRBV5-1 TRBD1 NA
CATSRDRGNSPLHF TRBV15 TRBD1 NA
CASSRSGGRYEQYF TRBV6-1 TRBD2 NA
CASEESMNTEAFF TRBV6-6 NA NA
CATSRRTGENEKLFF TRBV15 TRBD1 NA
CASSRTRGTEAFF TRBV14 NA NA
CATWAITERDTKGETQYF TRBV25-1 NA once
CSDVGGGVEQFF TRBV29-1 TRBD2 NA
CASSRQGGEKLFF TRBV7-2 NA NA
CAWKAVDREVEAFF TRBV30 TRBD1 NA
CASSQGTGPYNEQFF TRBV4-1 TRBD1 NA
CAWNEGWDTEAFF TRBV30 NA once
CAWGGTGGAGGNQPQHF TRBV30 TRBD1 NA
CASSTGQGSRLFF TRBV5-1 TRBD1 few
CASSLTSGGAGSDTQYF TRBV7-6 TRBD2 NA
CAWSLGQGYGYTF TRBV30 TRBD1 few
CSVGGQGAFF TRBV29-1 TRBD1 NA
CAWSSTSGNEQFF TRBV30 TRBD2 once
CSVERAGENTEAFF TRBV29-1 NA NA
CASSISQLSTDTQYF TRBV19 NA NA
CASSYSSGTADEQFF TRBV6-5 TRBD2 NA
CASSGTGGGEQYF TRBV27 TRBD1 NA
CASSQDNSGPNEQFF TRBV4-2 TRBD2 NA
CASSQDDGAGWSYEQYF TRBV4-1 NA NA
CASSKTGIRDTEAFF TRBV13 NA NA
CATSSEGGNQPQHF TRBV15 NA NA
CASSLTARGNTEAFF TRBV7-3 NA NA
CSVERSNGYTF TRBV29-1 NA NA
CAWTARNYGYTF TRBV30 NA NA
CASSLRGTEEAFF TRBV5-4 NA NA
CASRRQGDRVGYTF TRBV5-6 TRBD1 NA
CASRRTGISYEQYF TRBV6-1 TRBD1 NA